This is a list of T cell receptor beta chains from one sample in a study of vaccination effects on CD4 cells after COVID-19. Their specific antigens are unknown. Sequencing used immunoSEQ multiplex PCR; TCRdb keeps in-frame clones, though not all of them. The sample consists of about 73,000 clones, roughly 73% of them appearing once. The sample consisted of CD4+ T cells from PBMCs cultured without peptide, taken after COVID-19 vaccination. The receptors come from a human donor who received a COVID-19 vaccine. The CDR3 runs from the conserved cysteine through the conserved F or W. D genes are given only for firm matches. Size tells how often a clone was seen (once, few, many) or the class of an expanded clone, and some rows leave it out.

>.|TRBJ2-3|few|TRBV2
CASIRRASTDTQYF
TGTGCCAGCATCCGGCGGGCAAGCACAGATACGCAGTATTTT
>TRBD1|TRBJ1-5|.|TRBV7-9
CASSPTGTGQPQHF
TGTGCCAGCAGTCCGACAGGGACCGGACAGCCCCAGCATTTT
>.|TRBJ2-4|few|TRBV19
CASSILTAKNIQYF
TGTGCCAGTAGTATCCTCACAGCCAAAAACATTCAGTACTTC
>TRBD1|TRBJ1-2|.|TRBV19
CASSPWDSRAKGYTF
TGTGCCAGTAGCCCCTGGGACAGCCGGGCGAAAGGCTACACCTTC
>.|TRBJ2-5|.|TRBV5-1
CASSLGLDQETQYF
TGCGCCAGCAGCTTGGGACTGGATCAAGAGACCCAGTACTTC
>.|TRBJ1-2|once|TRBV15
CATSRQGSSGYTF
TGTGCCACCAGCAGGCAAGGGAGCTCCGGCTACACCTTC
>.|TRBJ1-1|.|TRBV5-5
CASSFGRNTEAFF
TGTGCCAGCAGCTTTGGACGGAACACTGAAGCTTTCTTT
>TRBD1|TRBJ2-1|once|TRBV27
CASSPRTGVLNEQFF
TGTGCCAGCAGCCCACGTACAGGGGTTCTAAATGAGCAGTTCTTC
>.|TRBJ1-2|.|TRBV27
CASSLSSPSIYGYTF
TGTGCCAGCAGTTTATCGAGCCCCTCCATATATGGCTACACCTTC
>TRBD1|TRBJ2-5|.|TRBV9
CASSATGMGETQYF
TGTGCCAGCAGCGCGACAGGGATGGGAGAGACCCAGTACTTC
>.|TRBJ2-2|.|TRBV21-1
CASSRDRDPGELFF
TGTGCCAGCAGCCGAGACAGGGACCCCGGGGAGCTGTTTTTT
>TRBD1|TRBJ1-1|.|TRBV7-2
CASSQNQGGTEAFF
TGTGCCAGCAGCCAGAATCAGGGGGGCACTGAAGCTTTCTTT
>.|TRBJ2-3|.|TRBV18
CASSTQGSTDTQYF
TGTGCCAGCTCCACTCAGGGGAGCACAGATACGCAGTATTTT
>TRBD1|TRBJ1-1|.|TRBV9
CASSVGTGANTEAFF
TGTGCCAGCAGCGTAGGAACAGGGGCGAACACTGAAGCTTTCTTT
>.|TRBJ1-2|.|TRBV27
CASSSWGGHRDGYTF
TGTGCCAGCAGCTCGTGGGGCGGGCACCGGGATGGCTACACCTTC
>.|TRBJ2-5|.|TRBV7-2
CASSFDRSQETQYF
TGTGCCAGCAGCTTCGACCGCTCCCAAGAGACCCAGTACTTC
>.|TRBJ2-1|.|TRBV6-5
CASSYSRTTNNEQFF
TGTGCCAGCAGTTACTCCCGGACGACGAACAATGAGCAGTTCTTC
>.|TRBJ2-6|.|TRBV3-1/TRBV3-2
CASSRSPTAGANVLTF
TGTGCCAGCAGCCGAAGTCCGACAGCAGGGGCCAACGTCCTGACTTTC
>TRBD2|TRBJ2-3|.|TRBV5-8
CASPVWGGSTDTQYF
TGTGCCAGCCCCGTCTGGGGGGGGAGCACAGATACGCAGTATTTT
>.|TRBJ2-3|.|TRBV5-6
CASSWSGPSADTQYF
TGTGCCAGCAGCTGGAGCGGCCCTAGCGCAGATACGCAGTATTTT
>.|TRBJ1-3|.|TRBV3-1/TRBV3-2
CASSPRGAGGNTIYF
TGTGCCAGCAGCCCAAGGGGGGCGGGTGGAAACACCATATATTTT
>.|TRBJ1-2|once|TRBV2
CASSTQGAVTNYGYTF
TGTGCCAGCAGTACGCAAGGGGCTGTTACTAACTATGGCTACACCTTC
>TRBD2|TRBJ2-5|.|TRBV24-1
CATSDSGTGGETQYF
TGTGCCACCAGTGACTCCGGGACGGGAGGGGAGACCCAGTACTTC
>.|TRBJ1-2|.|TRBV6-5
CASSRTGNYGYTF
TGTGCCAGCTCCCGGACCGGTAACTATGGCTACACCTTC
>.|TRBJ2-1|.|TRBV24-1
CATSGSRATYNEQFF
TGTGCCACCAGTGGAAGTCGAGCCACCTACAATGAGCAGTTCTTC
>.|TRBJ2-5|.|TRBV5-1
CASSLGVRVGSGETQYF
TGCGCCAGCAGCTTGGGGGTCAGGGTCGGTTCGGGTGAGACCCAGTACTTC
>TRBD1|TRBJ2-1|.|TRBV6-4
CASSKHPGQGSGDEQFF
TGTGCCAGCAGTAAACACCCGGGACAGGGGTCGGGAGATGAGCAGTTCTTC
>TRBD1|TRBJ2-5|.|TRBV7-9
CASSWGQGAAETQYF
TGTGCCAGCAGCTGGGGACAGGGGGCCGCGGAGACCCAGTACTTC
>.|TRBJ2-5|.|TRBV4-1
CASSQQGWETQYF
TGCGCCAGCAGCCAACAGGGTTGGGAGACCCAGTACTTC
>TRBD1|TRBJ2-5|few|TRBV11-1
CASSRDRGHIQETQYF
TGTGCCAGCAGCCGGGACAGGGGCCACATCCAAGAGACCCAGTACTTC
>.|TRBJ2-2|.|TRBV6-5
CASSYSPVMNTGELFF
TGTGCCAGCAGTTACTCTCCGGTTATGAACACCGGGGAGCTGTTTTTT
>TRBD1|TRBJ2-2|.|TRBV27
CASSQTRPGQGPTAKLFF
TGTGCCAGCAGTCAGACGAGACCGGGACAGGGGCCTACCGCGAAGCTGTTTTTT
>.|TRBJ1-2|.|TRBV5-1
CASSLAQGQLNYGYTF
TGCGCCAGCAGCTTGGCCCAGGGGCAGCTCAACTATGGCTACACCTTC
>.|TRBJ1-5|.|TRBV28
CASSQMRGEGGQPQHF
TGTGCCAGCAGCCAGATGAGAGGGGAGGGCGGTCAGCCCCAGCATTTT
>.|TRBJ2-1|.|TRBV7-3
CASSQGSSYNEQFF
TGTGCCAGCAGCCAAGGCTCCTCCTACAATGAGCAGTTCTTC
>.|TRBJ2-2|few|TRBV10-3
CAISGTAANTGELFF
TGTGCCATCAGTGGGACGGCCGCGAACACCGGGGAGCTGTTTTTT
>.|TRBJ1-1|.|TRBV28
CASSRGARTEAFF
TGTGCCAGCAGTCGTGGCGCGCGAACTGAAGCTTTCTTT
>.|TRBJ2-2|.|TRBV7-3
CASSLRPGGTAGELFF
TGTGCCAGCAGCTTACGGCCCGGGGGTACGGCCGGGGAGCTGTTTTTT
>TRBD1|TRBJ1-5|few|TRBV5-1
CASSRTGDQPQHF
TGCGCCAGCAGCCGGACAGGGGATCAGCCCCAGCATTTT
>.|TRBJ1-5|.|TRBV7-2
CASSLDRDQPQHF
TGTGCCAGCAGCTTAGACAGGGATCAGCCCCAGCATTTT
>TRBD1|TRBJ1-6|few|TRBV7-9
CASSQGQGQNSPLHF
TGTGCCAGCAGCCAAGGACAGGGTCAGAATTCACCCCTCCACTTT
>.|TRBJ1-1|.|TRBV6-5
CASSYSFAEAFF
TGTGCCAGCAGTTACTCGTTCGCTGAAGCTTTCTTT
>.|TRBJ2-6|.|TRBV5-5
CASSLDSSSGANVLTF
TGTGCCAGCAGCTTGGACTCATCCTCTGGGGCCAACGTCCTGACTTTC